This T cell receptor (beta chain) is from a study of T cell changes during pregnancy in multiple sclerosis. The length of the CDR3 is 13 residues. Looked up from germline, CDR1 is MNHNS and CDR2 is SASEGT. V lost 3 bases to trimming and J lost 7 bases, with 13 bases between them. TCRdb keeps only in-frame clones here, not all; method: immunoSEQ multiplex PCR. The sample carries under 35,000 clones, roughly 86% recorded once. The receptor comes from a female donor with multiple sclerosis, enrolled in a pregnancy study. The sample consisted of CD8+ T cells from peripheral blood mononuclear cells, taken before pregnancy. The rearrangement uses TRBV6-1 and TRBJ2-7; possibly TRBD2 for D (5 bases). The CDR3 region is CASSERETGEQYF. The CDR3 region has the DNA TGTGCCAGCAGTGAGAGGGAGACGGGTGAGCAGTACTTC.